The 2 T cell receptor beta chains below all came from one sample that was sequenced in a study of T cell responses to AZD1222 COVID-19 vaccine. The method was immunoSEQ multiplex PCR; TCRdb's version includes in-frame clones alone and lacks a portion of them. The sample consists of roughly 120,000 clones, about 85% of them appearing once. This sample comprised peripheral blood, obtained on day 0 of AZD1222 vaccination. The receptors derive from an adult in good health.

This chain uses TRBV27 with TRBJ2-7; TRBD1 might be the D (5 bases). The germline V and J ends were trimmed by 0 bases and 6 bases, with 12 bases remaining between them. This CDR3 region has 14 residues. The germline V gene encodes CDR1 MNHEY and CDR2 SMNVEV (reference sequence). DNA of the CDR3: TGTGCCAGCAGTTTATCGGGGCTCAATGGCGAGCAGTACTTC. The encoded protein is CASSLSGLNGEQYF.

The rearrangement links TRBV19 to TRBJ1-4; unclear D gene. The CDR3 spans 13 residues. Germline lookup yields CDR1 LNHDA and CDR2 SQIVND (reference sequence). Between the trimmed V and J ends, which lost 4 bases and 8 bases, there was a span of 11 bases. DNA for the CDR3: TGTGCCAGTAGTAAGGAGGGAGTGGAAAAACTGTTTTTT. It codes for CASSKEGVEKLFF.